This T cell receptor (beta chain) is drawn from a study of response to subunit inactivated influenza vaccine. Study results and caveats: With each seasonal influenza vaccination, the authors suggested, few new T cells are recruited.

This clonotype has a handful of counts. The antigen is undetermined. MiXCR, run by TCRdb on the RT-PCR reads, gives a single entry per CDR3 protein. The sample yields around 480,000 distinct CDR3 sequences, 9.5% to 13% seen once. With 5 bases clipped from V and 5 bases from J, the junction kept 7 bases outside the gene matches. The length of the CDR3 is 14 residues. CDR1 is SEHNR and CDR2 is FQNEAQ in the germline V gene (reference sequence). The receptor's source is a man aged 50-60 years who received an inactivated influenza vaccine. The material was PBMCs from blood, obtained around seven weeks after vaccination. This chain uses TRBV7-9 with TRBJ2-5; 8 nucleotides match TRBD2. CDR3 sequence (DNA): TGTGCCAGCAGCCCTTCGGGGGGGTTCGAGACCCAGTACTTC. It codes for CASSPSGGFETQYF.